What follows are 17 T cell receptor beta chains derived from one specimen sequenced in a study of CD8 T cells in Susac syndrome. Random-hexamer reverse transcription was applied to about 0.5 to 1 ug RNA. TCRdb re-derived calls from the immunoSEQ multiplex PCR reads in MiXCR, one entry per CDR3 protein. The sample carries around 180,000 distinct CDR3 sequences, more than 90% recorded once. The sample comprised CD4+ T cells from PBMCs. The receptor set was obtained from a human donor with multiple sclerosis.

This rearrangement joins TRBV19 to TRBJ2-7, with D unresolved. The CDR3 has 13 amino acids. Germline-derived CDR1 and CDR2 are LNHDA and SQIVND (reference sequence). V was pared by 4 bases and J by 2 bases, with 9 bases between. The CDR3 protein is CASSKIDTYEQYF. The CDR3 DNA reads TGTGCCAGTAGTAAGATTGATACCTACGAGCAGTACTTC.

V gene TRBV29-1 combines with J gene TRBJ2-2; the match to TRBD2 covers 8 bases. The V segment lost 4 bases and the J segment 4 bases; nucleotides outside the gene matches: 8. The CDR3 has 15 residues. Germline V CDR1 and CDR2: SQVTM, ANQGSEA. The CDR3 loop is CSVVVAGGTTGELFF. CDR3 DNA sequence: TGCAGCGTTGTAGTCGCGGGGGGCACCACCGGGGAGCTGTTTTTT.

The rearrangement joins TRBV12-3 or TRBV12-4 to TRBJ1-5; 7 bases map to TRBD1. CDR3 size: 13 residues. V was pared by 10 bases and J by 6 bases, with 9 bases of the junction left unmatched. CDR3 loop: CATSRGRFQPQHF. In DNA form, the CDR3 reads TGTGCCACCTCGAGGGGGCGGTTTCAGCCCCAGCATTTT.

The chain is built from TRBV9 and TRBJ2-6, with 8 bases that match TRBD1. Germline-derived CDR1 and CDR2 are SGDLS and YYNGEE. The V segment lost 3 bases and the J segment 0 bases; nucleotides outside the gene matches: 8. CDR3 length: 18 amino acids. The CDR3 is CASSAGTGEVSGANVLTF. Written as DNA, the CDR3 is TGTGCCAGCAGCGCAGGGACAGGAGAAGTCTCTGGGGCCAACGTCCTGACTTTC.

J is TRBJ1-4 and V is TRBV14; no definite D call. Germline V gives CDR1 SGHDN, CDR2 FVKESK. This CDR3 has 11 residues. V lost 2 bases and J 11 bases, leaving 6 bases between the germline ends. The chain's CDR3 is CASSQTVKLFF. The CDR3, as DNA: TGTGCCAGCAGCCAAACAGTGAAACTGTTTTTT.

The rearrangement joins TRBV7-8 to TRBJ1-2, with D uncertain. The CDR3 totals 15 residues. V was pared by 4 bases and J by 4 bases, with 16 bases between. Germline-derived CDR1 and CDR2 are SGHVS and FQNEAQ. The CDR3 is CASSSDPPGGYGYTF. The DNA of the CDR3 is TGTGCCAGCAGCTCCGACCCCCCGGGCGGCTATGGCTACACCTTC.

This chain links TRBV7-9 with TRBJ1-2; D is possibly TRBD1 (5 bases). CDR1 and CDR2 (germline): SEHNR, FQNEAQ (reference sequence). The CDR3 is made up of 17 amino acids. The ends were cut back, 4 bases at V and 5 bases at J, with 23 bases in the middle. The CDR3 is CASSSLVESGGEYGYTF. CDR3 DNA: TGTGCCAGCAGCTCCTTAGTGGAGTCCGGGGGGGAATATGGCTACACCTTC. Combining the CDR3 with reference TRBV7-9 and TRBJ1-2 gives the whole variable domain DTGVSQNPRHKITKRGQNVTFRCDPISEHNRLYWYRQTLGQGPEFLTYFQNEAQLEKSRLLSDRFSAERPKGSFSTLEIQRTEQGDSAMYLCASSSLVESGGEYGYTFGSGTRLTVV.

The chain uses TRBV28 and TRBJ2-1; TRBD2 matches at 10 bases. V shed 5 bases, J shed 5 bases, and the junction held 9 bases outside the gene matches. CDR3 size: 16 residues. The germline CDR1 and CDR2 sequences are MDHEN and SYDVKM. CDR3 DNA: TGTGCCAGCAGTCTACCCGGGACTAGCGAAAACAATGAGCAGTTCTTC. This encodes CASSLPGTSENNEQFF.

This clonotype was seen once. The chain couples TRBV15 to TRBJ2-1, with a tentative D call TRBD2 (7 bases). This CDR3 comprises 17 residues. Germline values: CDR1 LNHNV, CDR2 YYDKDF (reference sequence). V lost 1 base, J lost 0 bases, and 13 bases lay in between. This chain's CDR3 is CATSRVGGLPSYNEQFF. CDR3 DNA: TGTGCCACCAGCAGAGTGGGGGGGCTCCCCTCCTACAATGAGCAGTTCTTC. The variable domain in full, completed from reference TRBV15 and TRBJ2-1, reads DAMVIQNPRYQVTQFGKPVTLSCSQTLNHNVMYWYQQKSSQAPKLLFHYYDKDFNNEADTPDNFQSRRPNTSFCFLDIRSPGLGDTAMYLCATSRVGGLPSYNEQFFGPGTRLTVL.

The rearrangement links TRBV29-1 to TRBJ2-7; D unclear. This CDR3 region has 13 residues. The germline V gene has CDR1 SQVTM and CDR2 ANQGSEA. Trimming stripped 5 bases from V and 2 bases from J, with 13 bases between. In DNA, the CDR3 is TGCAGCGTTTTGTGGCCGTCCACCTACGAGCAGTACTTC. Amino acids: CSVLWPSTYEQYF.

The chain employs TRBV2 and TRBJ2-1, with 11 nucleotides matching TRBD2. Looked up from germline, CDR1 is SNHLY and CDR2 is FYNNEI. Trimming cost V 3 bases and J 5 bases; bases outside gene matches: 3. The length of the CDR3 is 15 residues. The CDR3 nucleotides are TGTGCCAGCAGTGAGGTAGCGGGGGGGCACAATGAGCAGTTCTTC. This translates into CASSEVAGGHNEQFF.

The chain uses TRBV7-9 and TRBJ2-1, with TRBD1 as a possible D gene (6 bases). The germline V gene encodes CDR1 SEHNR and CDR2 FQNEAQ (reference sequence). V lost 7 bases, J lost 10 bases, and 11 bases lay in between. The CDR3 is 11 residues long. The CDR3 DNA follows: TGTGCCAGCAAGGGGGTCGACGAGCAGTTCTTC. Its translation is CASKGVDEQFF.

The rearrangement uses TRBV9 and TRBJ1-6; a possible D gene is TRBD1 (5 bases). This CDR3 is 15 amino acids long. Germline V lookup: CDR1 SGDLS, CDR2 YYNGEE. V was cut by 0 bases and J by 3 bases, with 7 bases left in between. CDR3 in amino acids: CASSVVGVYNSPLHF. The CDR3 nucleotides read TGTGCCAGCAGCGTAGTAGGGGTCTATAATTCACCCCTCCACTTT.

V and J are TRBV27 and TRBJ1-5, with 11 positions matching TRBD1. The V segment lost 7 bases and the J segment 0 bases; nucleotides outside the gene matches: 5. Germline CDR1 and CDR2: MNHEY and SMNVEV (reference sequence). The CDR3 is made up of 16 amino acids. CDR3 DNA: TGTGCCAGCACCCCTGGGACAGGGGGTAGCAATCAGCCCCAGCATTTT. It is translated as CASTPGTGGSNQPQHF.

The gene calls are TRBV29-1 and TRBJ2-1; 8 nucleotides agree with TRBD2. The CDR3 has 11 residues. Trimming at V came to 4 bases and at J to 7 bases, leaving 0 bases not matched to a gene. Germline values: CDR1 SQVTM, CDR2 ANQGSEA. This CDR3 reads CSVGLANEQFF. Written as DNA, the CDR3 is TGCAGCGTTGGACTAGCGAATGAGCAGTTCTTC.

This clonotype was recorded only once. The chain links TRBV7-2 to TRBJ2-3; 10 positions match TRBD1. The CDR3 spans 15 residues. Germline V gene data show CDR1 as SGHTA and CDR2 as FQGNSA. J was trimmed by 5 bases and V by 6 bases; bases with no gene match: 8. CDR3 bases: TGTGCCAGCAGTGCTTATGGGACAGGGGAAGATACGCAGTATTTT. Amino acid sequence: CASSAYGTGEDTQYF.

CDR3: CASSQVLGQGMNTEAFF. In DNA form, the CDR3 reads TGTGCCAGCAGCCAAGTGCTTGGACAGGGGATGAACACTGAAGCTTTCTTT. The genes are TRBV14 and TRBJ1-1; 9 positions agree with TRBD1. CDR3 length: 17 amino acids. Germline CDR1 SGHDN, CDR2 FVKESK. Trimming took 1 base from V and 0 from J; bases not matched to a gene: 6.